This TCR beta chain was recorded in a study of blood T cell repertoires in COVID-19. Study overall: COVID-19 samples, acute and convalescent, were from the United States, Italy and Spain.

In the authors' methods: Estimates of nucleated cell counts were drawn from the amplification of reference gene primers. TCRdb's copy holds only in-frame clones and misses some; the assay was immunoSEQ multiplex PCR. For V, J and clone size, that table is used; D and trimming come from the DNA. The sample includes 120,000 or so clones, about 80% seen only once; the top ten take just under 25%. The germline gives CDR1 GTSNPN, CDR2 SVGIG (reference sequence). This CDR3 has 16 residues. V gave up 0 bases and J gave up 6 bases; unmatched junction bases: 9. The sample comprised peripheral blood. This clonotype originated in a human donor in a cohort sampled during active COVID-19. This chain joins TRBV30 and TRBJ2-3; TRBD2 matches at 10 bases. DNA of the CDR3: TGTGCCTGGAGTGTCGAGCGGGGGGGCATTGCGGATACGCAGTATTTT. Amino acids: CAWSVERGGIADTQYF.